The sequence of this T cell receptor beta chain was determined in a study of cytomegalovirus exposure and HLA in healthy donors. The PCR employed 60 Vbeta primers together with 13 Jbeta primers. Profiled with immunoSEQ multiplex PCR; TCRdb holds only in-frame clones, not every one. The table shows 150,000 to 200,000 clones, with about three quarters occurring only once. Overall study results and limits: Immune exposure information available was restricted to CMV serostatus. In vitro checks showed that a few CMV-associated chains really do target CMV antigens.

As regards this clone: The target antigen is unknown.

Trimming left V 7 bases short and J 0 bases short, with 15 bases between. The CDR3 is 15 amino acids. The V gene's germline CDR1 is SQVTM and CDR2 ANQGSEA. Input material: PBMCs. The receptor was isolated from a man between 50 and 59 years old in good health and CMV-seropositive. This chain uses TRBV29-1 with TRBJ1-4; D is perhaps TRBD1 (5 bases). The CDR3 nucleotides are TGCAGCGCTTCCTTTTGGGGGGCAACTAATGAAAAACTGTTTTTT. As protein: CSASFWGATNEKLFF.